The sequence of this T cell receptor (beta chain) was determined in a study of shared clonotypes between healthy human individuals. At the level of the study: Donors were a couple of women and a few men aged 18 to 49. Three plates each covered CD4 naive and memory; CD8 naive two, CD8 memory one. General observations from the study: Memory subsets had estimated richness that was generally smaller than that of naive subsets.

For this clone: Its antigen is undetermined.

Here immunoSEQ multiplex PCR was the method, and the copy in TCRdb shows in-frame clones only, minus some. The sample lists roughly 2 million clones; less than 95% were seen once. Naive CD8 populations comprised CD45RO-negative cells positively selected for CCR7, excluding terminally differentiated effector memory CD45RA+ cells. All participating donors were Caucasian adults from Nashville, Tennessee. Losses at the gene ends were 7 bases for V and 1 base for J; bases not matched to a gene: 1. Germline CDR1 is MGHDK and CDR2 is SYGVNS. The CDR3 is 14 residues long. The chain is built from TRBV25-1 and TRBJ1-5; 10 bases match TRBD1. The sample was naive CD8+ T cells sorted from blood. This receptor was taken from a man aged 18 to 29 in good health. CDR3 nucleotides: TGTGCCAGCACGGGACAGGGGAGCAATCAGCCCCAGCATTTT. Its translation is CASTGQGSNQPQHF.